Below are 20 T cell receptor beta chains sequenced from a single sample in a study of cytomegalovirus exposure and HLA in healthy donors. Researchers ran the PCR with 60 Vbeta and 13 Jbeta primers. The data were produced by immunoSEQ multiplex PCR, yet TCRdb's version contains in-frame clones alone and is incomplete. The repertoire holds 150,000 or so clones, with around 80% as singletons. The sample was PBMCs. These receptors all come from a man aged 45 to 65 in good health and CMV-seropositive.

This clone has only one observation. This CDR3 is CASSLFTGAGGELFF. CDR3 in DNA: TGTGCCAGCAGCCTTTTTACAGGGGCGGGCGGGGAGCTGTTTTTT. J is TRBJ2-2 and V is TRBV2; TRBD1 agrees at 7 bases. The CDR3 totals 15 residues. The V gene end was trimmed by 6 bases and the J gene end by 7 bases; junction bases not matched to a gene: 11. Germline CDR1 reads SNHLY; CDR2 reads FYNNEI.

J is TRBJ2-1 and V is TRBV29-1; a possible D gene is TRBD1 (6 bases). The V gene lost 7 bases and the J gene lost 5 bases, with 9 bases spanning the gap. The CDR3 length is 11 residues. Germline CDR1 and CDR2: SQVTM and ANQGSEA. The CDR3 nucleotides are TGCAGCGCCGGACAGCACAATGAGCAGTTCTTC. Translating gives CSAGQHNEQFF.

This chain joins TRBV6-5 and TRBJ1-5; 7 bases match TRBD1. There are 13 residues in the CDR3. J gave up 13 bases and V 0 bases, and 6 bases lay outside the gene matches. Germline CDR1 and CDR2: MNHEY and SVGAGI. For the CDR3, the DNA is TGTGCCAGCAGTTACTCGGCCGGGACAGATCAGCATTTT. This encodes CASSYSAGTDQHF.

This chain joins TRBV5-4 and TRBJ2-1; TRBD2 might be the D (5 bases). In germline, CDR1 is SGHNT, CDR2 YYREEE (reference sequence). V was pared by 4 bases and J by 4 bases, with 15 bases between. CDR3 length equals 15 residues. CDR3 in amino acids: CASSPGTREYNEQFF. The CDR3 nucleotides read TGTGCCAGCAGCCCTGGTACTAGAGAGTACAATGAGCAGTTCTTC.

The chain links TRBV11-2 to TRBJ1-2; D is unresolved. The CDR3 covers 14 residues. Looked up from germline, CDR1 is SGHAT and CDR2 is FQNNGV. Deletions cut 0 bases from V and 7 bases from J, with 12 bases between. Written as DNA, the CDR3 is TGTGCCAGCAGCTTAGATATGAGGTTGAGTGGCTACACCTTC. This translates into CASSLDMRLSGYTF.

The V and J genes are TRBV4-1 and TRBJ1-3, with 8 bases lining up with TRBD1. The CDR3 length is 15 residues. V was clipped by 4 bases and J by 2 bases; unmatched bases: 4. The germline V gene has CDR1 MGHRA and CDR2 YSYEKL. As DNA, the CDR3 is TGCGCCAGCAGCCCTGACAGGGGAACTGGAAACACCATATATTTT. This codes for CASSPDRGTGNTIYF.

This chain joins TRBV27 and TRBJ1-4, with D possibly TRBD1 on 5 matching bases. The germline V gene encodes CDR1 MNHEY and CDR2 SMNVEV (reference sequence). V lost 8 bases, J lost 5 bases, and 6 bases lay in between. The CDR3 consists of 11 residues. In DNA, the CDR3 is TGTGCCAGCGCAGGGAATGAAAAACTGTTTTTT. It encodes CASAGNEKLFF.

V is TRBV15 and J is TRBJ1-2, with D perhaps TRBD1 (5 bases). The length of the CDR3 is 15 residues. Trimming pared 0 bases from V and 4 bases from J, leaving 12 bases between. Germline CDR1 LNHNV, CDR2 YYDKDF (reference sequence). CDR3 DNA: TGTGCCACCAGCAGAGATGTGGAGGGGCCCTATGGCTACACCTTC. This codes for CATSRDVEGPYGYTF.

The chain is built from TRBV11-2 and TRBJ1-2; D is possibly TRBD1 (5 bases). This CDR3 has 13 amino acids. The germline gives CDR1 SGHAT, CDR2 FQNNGV. Trimming pared 4 bases from V and 8 bases from J, leaving 14 bases between. CDR3: CASSSPREGGYTF. For the CDR3, the DNA is TGTGCCAGCAGCTCCCCCAGGGAGGGAGGCTACACCTTC.

The chain is built from TRBV7-6 and TRBJ2-7, with a tentative D call TRBD1 (6 bases). The CDR3 totals 13 residues. Trimming stripped 5 bases from V and 4 bases from J, with 12 bases between. Germline lookup yields CDR1 SGHVS and CDR2 FNYEAQ. The CDR3 protein is CASSLQQGYEQYF. CDR3 bases: TGTGCCAGCAGCCTACAACAGGGTTACGAGCAGTACTTC.

This chain uses TRBV19 with TRBJ1-2; D uncertain. CDR1 is LNHDA, CDR2 SQIVND, per germline (reference sequence). The CDR3 is 13 amino acids. The V end lost 0 bases, the J end lost 4 bases, and 6 bases lay between the germline ends. In nucleotides, the CDR3 is TGTGCCAGTAGTATAGATAAGCTCTATGGCTACACCTTC. Encoded protein: CASSIDKLYGYTF.

The CDR3 bases are TGTGCCTGGAGTCCGGCCCGGACAGGGAGAAGCAATCAGCCCCAGCATTTT. It is translated as CAWSPARTGRSNQPQHF. The chain joins TRBV30 to TRBJ1-5, with 8 bases matching TRBD1. Germline lookup yields CDR1 GTSNPN and CDR2 SVGIG (reference sequence). Losses at the gene ends were 2 bases for V and 1 base for J; bases not matched to a gene: 10. The CDR3 totals 17 residues.

This sequence joins TRBV6-1 and TRBJ2-1, with 7 nucleotides matching TRBD2. Germline-derived CDR1 and CDR2 are MNHNS and SASEGT. The CDR3 is 15 amino acids. The ends lost 0 bases at V and 3 bases at J; junction bases unmatched: 2. As DNA, the CDR3 is TGTGCCAGCAGTGAAGCCGGGACTAACTACAATGAGCAGTTCTTC. It yields the protein CASSEAGTNYNEQFF.

V and J are TRBV6-5 and TRBJ2-7; 9 bases agree with TRBD2. Germline lookup yields CDR1 MNHEY and CDR2 SVGAGI. The V gene end was trimmed by 5 bases and the J gene end by 3 bases; junction bases not matched to a gene: 5. CDR3 length equals 14 residues. The CDR3 nucleotides are TGTGCCAGCAGTATTCTAGCGGGGAGCTACGAGCAGTACTTC. This translates into CASSILAGSYEQYF.

The J gene is TRBJ2-4, the V gene TRBV7-9; D remains unclear. The ends were cut back, 1 base at V and 0 bases at J, with 19 bases in the middle. Germline assignment: CDR1 SEHNR and CDR2 FQNEAQ (reference sequence). The CDR3 covers 19 residues. The CDR3: CASSLGPRSDVIAKNIQYF. The CDR3, as DNA: TGTGCCAGCAGCTTAGGGCCTAGATCAGATGTGATAGCCAAAAACATTCAGTACTTC.

The genes are TRBV7-9 and TRBJ2-2; D might be TRBD1 (8 bases). This CDR3 comprises 13 residues. The germline CDR1 and CDR2 sequences are SEHNR and FQNEAQ (reference sequence). V was shortened by 6 bases and J by 5 bases, with 10 bases between the two germline ends. The CDR3 reads CASRQGGTGELFF. The CDR3 DNA is TGTGCCAGCAGACAGGGGGGGACCGGGGAGCTGTTTTTT.

This clone was observed a handful of times. The sample carries other DNA sequences with the same CDR3. The chain combines TRBV27 with TRBJ2-1, with D tentatively TRBD2 (5 bases). The ends were cut back, 8 bases at V and 0 bases at J, with 8 bases in the middle. Germline CDR1 MNHEY, CDR2 SMNVEV (reference sequence). The CDR3 extends over 13 amino acids. In DNA, the CDR3 is TGTGCCAGCCGACTAAGCTCCTACAATGAGCAGTTCTTC. Its translation is CASRLSSYNEQFF.

The chain recombines TRBV6-1 with TRBJ2-7, with TRBD2 matching 7 bases. V lost 4 bases to trimming and J lost 6 bases; unmatched junction nucleotides: 12. This CDR3 is built from 15 residues. CDR1 is MNHNS, CDR2 SASEGT, per germline. In nucleotides, the CDR3 is TGTGCCAGCAGTGCTCTTTTAGCGGGTGATAGCGAGCAGTACGTC. This translates into CASSALLAGDSEQYV.

This chain links TRBV7-9 with TRBJ1-3, with D possibly matching TRBD1 (6 bases). V was clipped by 1 base and J by 0 bases, with 10 bases between them. The CDR3 consists of 16 residues. CDR1 is SEHNR, CDR2 FQNEAQ, per germline (reference sequence). The CDR3 DNA reads TGTGCCAGCAGCTTAGTGGTAGGGGGCTCTGGAAACACCATATATTTT. The encoded protein is CASSLVVGGSGNTIYF.

J is TRBJ1-3 and V is TRBV2; 7 nucleotides agree with TRBD1. The CDR3 sequence is 14 residues long. V shed 6 bases, J shed 3 bases, and the junction held 5 bases outside the gene matches. The germline gives CDR1 SNHLY, CDR2 FYNNEI. The CDR3 coding sequence is TGTGCCAGCAGAACCGGGACAGATGGAAACACCATATATTTT. Translating it yields CASRTGTDGNTIYF.